These 19 T cell receptor beta chains were all obtained from the same sample, sequenced in a study of memory CD4+ T cells and cytomegalovirus serostatus. Libraries were prepared by immunoSEQ multiplex PCR; TCRdb keeps only in-frame clonotypes and omits some of them. The data show more than 45,000 clones, around 80% seen once. Single viable CD3+CD4+CD8-CD45RO+ cells were sorted as the memory CD4+ T cells. The sequenced material came from memory CD4+ T cells from blood. The receptors were gathered from an adult in good health and CMV-seronegative.

The V call is TRBV4-3, the J call TRBJ2-1, with D tentatively TRBD1 or TRBD2 (5 bases each). V shed 0 bases and J shed 0 bases, with 15 bases lying between them. Germline assignment: CDR1 LGHNA and CDR2 YSLEER. This CDR3 is built from 18 residues. The CDR3 DNA follows: TGCGCCAGCAGCCAAGATCGCATCGGGGCTAGCTCCTACAATGAGCAGTTCTTC. Protein sequence: CASSQDRIGASSYNEQFF.

The chain links TRBV29-1 to TRBJ1-1; tentatively, D is TRBD1 (5 bases). CDR1 is SQVTM and CDR2 is ANQGSEA in the germline V gene. The CDR3 covers 11 residues. Trimming took off 7 bases at V and 3 bases at J, with 9 bases between the two ends. The CDR3 here is CSAGGDTEAFF. CDR3 in DNA: TGCAGCGCTGGAGGGGACACTGAAGCTTTCTTT.

The chain is built from TRBV7-6 and TRBJ1-3; 9 bases agree with TRBD1. The CDR3 runs 16 residues. With 4 bases clipped from V and 4 bases from J, the junction kept 8 bases outside the gene matches. Germline CDR1 SGHVS, CDR2 FNYEAQ. The CDR3: CASSSPGTGLGNTIYF. The DNA for the CDR3 is TGTGCCAGCAGCTCGCCCGGGACAGGGTTAGGAAACACCATATATTTT.

V gene TRBV4-2 combines with J gene TRBJ2-7, with 10 bases lining up with TRBD2. The CDR3 runs to 16 residues. Trimming at V came to 0 bases and at J to 7 bases, leaving 9 bases not matched to a gene. Germline V gene sequence: CDR1 LGHNA, CDR2 YNFKEQ. Here the CDR3 reads CASSQDLLAGVSEQYF. The CDR3 DNA sequence: TGTGCCAGCAGCCAAGATTTGCTAGCGGGAGTAAGTGAGCAGTACTTC.

The chain is built from TRBV11-3 and TRBJ2-7; 8 bases match TRBD2. Germline-derived CDR1 and CDR2 are SGHNT and YENEEA. The CDR3 contains 17 residues. Trimming removed 1 base from V and 2 bases from J; junction bases left unmatched: 10. This chain's CDR3 is CASSLASGGGNTYEQYF. The DNA for the CDR3 is TGTGCCAGCAGCTTAGCCTCAGGCGGGGGGAACACCTACGAGCAGTACTTC.

The chain recombines TRBV6-1 with TRBJ1-1; weak D call: TRBD1 (5 bases). Germline V lookup: CDR1 MNHNS, CDR2 SASEGT. This CDR3 has 14 amino acids. V lost 4 bases and J lost 3, with 12 bases in between. This CDR3 is CASSAQGGDTEAFF. Here the CDR3 DNA reads TGTGCCAGCAGTGCCCAGGGAGGGGACACTGAAGCTTTCTTT.

The J gene is TRBJ1-1, the V gene TRBV29-1, with D unclear. The germline V gene encodes CDR1 SQVTM and CDR2 ANQGSEA. Trimming left V 4 bases short and J 10 bases short, with 19 bases between. The CDR3 contains 13 residues. This chain's CDR3 is CSVVSAVRPSAFF. DNA of the CDR3: TGCAGCGTTGTCTCGGCAGTCAGGCCGTCAGCTTTCTTT.

V gene TRBV9 combines with J gene TRBJ1-1; D is unclear. Trimming stripped 3 bases from V and 3 bases from J, with 9 bases between. This CDR3 is 13 amino acids long. Germline V lookup: CDR1 SGDLS, CDR2 YYNGEE. CDR3 sequence: CASSETTYTEAFF. The CDR3 coding sequence is TGTGCCAGCAGCGAGACAACTTACACTGAAGCTTTCTTT. Using reference TRBV9 and TRBJ1-1 for the parts outside the CDR3, the full variable domain is DSGVTQTPKHLITATGQRVTLRCSPRSGDLSVYWYQQSLDQGLQFLIQYYNGEERAKGNILERFSAQQFPDLHSELNLSSLELGDSALYFCASSETTYTEAFFGQGTRLTVV.

The V and J genes are TRBV29-1 and TRBJ1-1, with D maybe TRBD1 (5 bases). Deletions cut 7 bases from V and 5 bases from J, with 17 bases between. The CDR3 runs 13 residues. Per the germline V gene, CDR1 is SQVTM and CDR2 is ANQGSEA. CDR3 bases: TGCAGCGCCGGGGGTGGGGGAACGACTGAAGCTTTCTTT. This encodes CSAGGGGTTEAFF.

The chain carries TRBV9 and TRBJ2-7; D is possibly TRBD1 or TRBD2 (7 bases each). This CDR3 has 14 amino acids. Germline V lookup: CDR1 SGDLS, CDR2 YYNGEE. V gave up 4 bases and J gave up 1 base, with 12 bases separating them. In nucleotides, the CDR3 is TGTGCCAGCAGCCCTCAGGGGGGGTCCTACGAGCAGTACTTC. Translating it yields CASSPQGGSYEQYF. Full variable domain (outside the CDR3, taken from reference TRBV9 and TRBJ2-7): DSGVTQTPKHLITATGQRVTLRCSPRSGDLSVYWYQQSLDQGLQFLIQYYNGEERAKGNILERFSAQQFPDLHSELNLSSLELGDSALYFCASSPQGGSYEQYFGPGTRLTVT.

The V gene is TRBV4-2, the J gene TRBJ1-3; D is ambiguous. Germline CDR1 LGHNA, CDR2 YNFKEQ. The CDR3 loop spans 14 amino acids. Trimming took 5 bases from V and 6 from J, leaving 14 bases between them. CDR3 sequence (DNA): TGTGCCAGCAGCACTGGGGAGGGCTCAAACACCATATATTTT. Amino acid sequence: CASSTGEGSNTIYF.

The V gene is TRBV6-6, the J gene TRBJ2-7, with 9 bases lining up with TRBD1. The CDR3 totals 14 residues. Germline V CDR1 and CDR2: MNHNY, SVGAGI (reference sequence). With V trimmed by 3 bases and J by 3 bases, 3 bases remained unmatched. DNA for the CDR3: TGTGCCAGCAGTTATGCGGGACAGGGCTACGAGCAGTACTTC. Its translation is CASSYAGQGYEQYF.

For this clone: The junction departs from the called germline gene at one end, perhaps through a read error. The genes are TRBV29-1 and TRBJ2-3, with D perhaps matching TRBD1 (7 bases). In germline, CDR1 is SQVTM, CDR2 ANQGSEA. CDR3 length equals 12 residues. The CDR3 sequence is CSVVVPGGLLNF. The CDR3 DNA reads TGCAGCGTTGTGGTCCCAGGGGGACTTTTAAATTTT.

The chain is built from TRBV6-5 and TRBJ2-7; no definite D call. V was cut by 6 bases and J by 5 bases, with 17 bases left in between. CDR1 and CDR2 from the germline V gene are MNHEY and SVGAGI. The CDR3 spans 14 residues. The CDR3 nucleotides are TGTGCCAGCAGGGGAATGGGGAAACCCCACGAGCAGTACTTC. Translating it yields CASRGMGKPHEQYF.

J is TRBJ1-2 and V is TRBV5-4; D remains unclear. The CDR3 is 14 residues long. V was clipped by 2 bases and J by 0 bases, with 8 bases between them. The germline V gene has CDR1 SGHNT and CDR2 YYREEE (reference sequence). The CDR3 DNA is TGTGCCAGCAGCTTAATTGGGGCTAACTATGGCTACACCTTC. Protein: CASSLIGANYGYTF.

This rearrangement joins TRBV5-1 to TRBJ1-3; D gene unclear. The V gene's germline CDR1 is SGHRS and CDR2 YFSETQ. V lost 0 bases and J 1 base, leaving 11 bases between the germline ends. CDR3 length: 16 amino acids. DNA for the CDR3: TGCGCCAGCAGCTTGGCCGGAGCCCCTTCTGGAAACACCATATATTTT. As protein: CASSLAGAPSGNTIYF. The full variable domain, rest sourced from reference TRBV5-1 and TRBJ1-3, is KAGVTQTPRYLIKTRGQQVTLSCSPISGHRSVSWYQQTPGQGLQFLFEYFSETQRNKGNFPGRFSGRQFSNSRSEMNVSTLELGDSALYLCASSLAGAPSGNTIYFGEGSWLTVV.

V and J are TRBV6-6 and TRBJ2-1; D unresolved. The CDR3 extends over 14 amino acids. The V end lost 2 bases, the J end lost 5 bases, and 10 bases lay between the germline ends. Germline V gene lookup returns CDR1 MNHNY and CDR2 SVGAGI (reference sequence). CDR3 nucleotide sequence: TGTGCCAGCAGTTACGGGTTCGGCGACAATGAGCAGTTCTTC. Translation: CASSYGFGDNEQFF.

V is TRBV5-1 and J is TRBJ1-1; 9 nucleotides agree with TRBD1. CDR1 is SGHRS, CDR2 YFSETQ, per germline. Trimming at V came to 2 bases and at J to 2 bases, leaving 4 bases not matched to a gene. This CDR3 spans 15 amino acids. In DNA form, the CDR3 reads TGCGCCAGCAGCTTCCAAACAGGGGGCAACACTGAAGCTTTCTTT. It yields the protein CASSFQTGGNTEAFF.

The chain employs TRBV2 and TRBJ1-5, with a tentative D call TRBD1 (5 bases). Trimming took off 2 bases at V and 0 bases at J, with 17 bases between the two ends. The CDR3 is made up of 18 amino acids. Germline assignment: CDR1 SNHLY and CDR2 FYNNEI. CDR3 sequence (DNA): TGTGCCAGCAGTGAATCCCTTTTCCGGGACGGTAGCAATCAGCCCCAGCATTTT. Translated: CASSESLFRDGSNQPQHF.